This record looks at one T cell receptor beta chain sequence and its context. Its antigen is unidentified. The CDR3 loop spans 14 amino acids. The germline CDR1 and CDR2 sequences are SEHNR and FQNEAQ (reference sequence). Trimming shortened V by 5 bases and J by 0 bases, and 8 bases separated the two germline ends. The record originates from a study of cytomegalovirus exposure and HLA in healthy donors. Study context: Genetic ancestry analysis placed over 65% of the 398 donors that were genotyped in the Caucasian-associated cluster.

Findings of the study overall: It was reported in a later analysis that an Asian-associated ancestry cluster showed fewer N-insertions than the roughly 670-donor mean. Presence/absence analyses assumed roughly uniform sequencing depth across donors, which may not hold. Cytomegalovirus status was reportedly diagnosed by the classifier with high specificity and sensitivity.

PCR used 60 Vbeta primers and 13 Jbeta primers. Generated by immunoSEQ multiplex PCR, the TCRdb table keeps only in-frame clones and is missing some. The table has approximately 150,000 clones, approximately 80% seen once. This TCR derives from a woman in her 30s in good health and CMV-seropositive. What was sequenced was PBMCs. V is TRBV7-9 and J is TRBJ1-3, with D possibly matching TRBD1 (6 bases). Here the CDR3 DNA reads TGTGCCAGCAGCAGGACAGTCTCTGGAAACACCATATATTTT. Its translation: CASSRTVSGNTIYF.